These 4 T cell receptor beta chains originate from one sample sequenced in a study of T cells in women clearing cervical HPV infection. Clones were read by immunoSEQ multiplex PCR, and TCRdb kept only the in-frame ones, dropping some. The sample table sets out roughly 47,000 clones. Sequencing was done on a sample of blood buffy coat. These receptors were obtained from a woman aged 18-70 years with a cervical HPV16 infection that either progressed to CIN3+ or cleared (not recorded which).

With respect to this clone: Read sequence stops 3 residues before the CDR3 end, and the germline J gene provides the missing end. This rearrangement joins TRBV29-1 to TRBJ2-7, with 8 bases aligning to TRBD2. V was clipped by 7 bases and J by 0 bases; unmatched bases: 5. Germline V gives CDR1 SQVTM, CDR2 ANQGSEA. This CDR3 region has 13 residues. The part of the CDR3 DNA that was read is TGCAGCGCCGTAGCGGGAACCTCCTACGAG. Its translation: CSAVAGTSYE. The complete CDR3 protein is CSAVAGTSYEQYF.

The CDR3 here is CASRASQEDGYTF. CDR3 bases read: TGTGCCAGCCGAGCGTCACAGGAAGATGGC. The chain carries TRBV7-3 and TRBJ1-2; D perhaps matches TRBD1 (5 bases). The CDR3 end falls 3 residues outside the read, so it is completed with the germline J gene. The CDR3 runs 13 residues. V dropped 8 bases and J dropped 6 bases, with 16 bases sitting between them. Germline assignment: CDR1 SGHTA and CDR2 FQGTGA.

With respect to this clone: One junction end does not reproduce the germline sequence, and a read error may be involved. The CDR3 is cut off 3 residues early in the read; its end comes from the germline J gene. The V and J genes are TRBV7-7 and TRBJ2-7, with 8 positions matching TRBD2. This CDR3 region has 13 residues. The germline V gene encodes CDR1 SSHAT and CDR2 FNYEAQ (reference sequence). The CDR3 is CASSLVGGDEQYF. CDR3 bases read: TGTGCTAGCAGCTTAGTCGGGGGGGACGAG. The complete variable domain, with remaining parts taken from reference TRBV7-7 and TRBJ2-7, reads GAGVSQSPRYKVTKRGQDVTLRCDPISSHATLYWYQQALGQGPEFLTYFNYEAQPDKSGLPSDRFSAERPEGSISTLTIQRTEQRDSAMYRCASSLVGGDEQYFGPGTRLTVT.

As to this clone: The read stops 3 residues short of the end of the CDR3; the missing end is completed from the germline J gene. The V gene is TRBV7-9, the J gene TRBJ1-1; possibly TRBD1 for D (6 bases). V was shortened by 2 bases and J by 6 bases, with 10 bases between the two germline ends. This CDR3 has 13 amino acids. The germline V gene has CDR1 SEHNR and CDR2 FQNEAQ (reference sequence). The CDR3 sequence is CASSLMGAAEAFF. The CDR3 DNA, read in part, is TGTGCCAGCAGCTTAATGGGGGCGGCTGAA.